The clone carrying this T cell receptor beta chain has a single count. Its antigen is currently unknown. This sample was included in a study of T cells after posttransplantation cyclophosphamide. General observations from the study: Skin or GI-infiltrating T cells shared few TRB sequences with blood. Recipient CMV seropositivity and CMV reactivation strongly tracked TRB clonality.

CDR1 is SGHRS, CDR2 YFSETQ, per germline. CDR3 length: 15 residues. The junction had 4 bases not matched to a gene; V was cut back by 2 bases and J by 2 bases. Some clones are missing from TCRdb's copy, which holds only in-frame ones; the method was immunoSEQ multiplex PCR. The sample includes some 49,000 clones, roughly 92% of them seen just once. This related bone marrow graft donor gave peripheral blood on the day of marrow donation. Material: PBMCs. This chain joins TRBV5-1 and TRBJ2-3, with 8 bases fitting TRBD2. The source is a woman in her forties or fifties in good health and a related stem cell transplant donor. CDR3 sequence (DNA): TGCGCCAGCAGCTTTACTAGCGGTGACACAGATACGCAGTATTTT. It translates to CASSFTSGDTDTQYF.